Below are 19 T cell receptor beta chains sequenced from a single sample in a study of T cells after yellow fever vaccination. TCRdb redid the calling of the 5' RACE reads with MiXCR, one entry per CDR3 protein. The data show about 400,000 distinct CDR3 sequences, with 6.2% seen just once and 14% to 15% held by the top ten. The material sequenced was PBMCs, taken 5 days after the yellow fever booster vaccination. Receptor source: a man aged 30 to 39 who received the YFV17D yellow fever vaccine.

The CDR3 region is CSARDPNSNQPQHF. For the CDR3, the DNA is TGCAGTGCTAGAGATCCCAATAGCAATCAGCCCCAGCATTTT. The chain links TRBV20-1 to TRBJ1-5; D is unclear. The CDR3 consists of 14 residues. Germline values: CDR1 DFQATT, CDR2 SNEGSKA (reference sequence). Trimming removed 0 bases from V and 0 bases from J, with 6 bases in between.

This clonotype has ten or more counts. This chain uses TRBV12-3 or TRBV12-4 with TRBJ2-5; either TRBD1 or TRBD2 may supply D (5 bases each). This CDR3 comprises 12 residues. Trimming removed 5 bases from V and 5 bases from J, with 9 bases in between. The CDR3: CASSRWGETQYF. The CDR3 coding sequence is TGTGCCAGCAGTAGATGGGGGGAGACCCAGTACTTC.

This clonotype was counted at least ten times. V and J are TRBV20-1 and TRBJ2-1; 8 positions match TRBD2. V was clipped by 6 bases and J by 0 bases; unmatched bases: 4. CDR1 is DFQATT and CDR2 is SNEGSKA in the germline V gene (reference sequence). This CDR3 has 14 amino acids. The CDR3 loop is CSAPGGSSYNEQFF. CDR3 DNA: TGCAGTGCACCGGGGGGGAGCTCCTACAATGAGCAGTTCTTC.

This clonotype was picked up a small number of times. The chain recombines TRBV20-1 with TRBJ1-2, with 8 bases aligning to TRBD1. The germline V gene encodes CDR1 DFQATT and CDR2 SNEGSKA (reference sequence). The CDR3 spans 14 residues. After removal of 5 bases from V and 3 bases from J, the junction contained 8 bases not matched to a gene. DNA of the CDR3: TGCAGTGCTCCCCTTTCGGGACAGGACTATGGCTACACCTTC. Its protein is CSAPLSGQDYGYTF.

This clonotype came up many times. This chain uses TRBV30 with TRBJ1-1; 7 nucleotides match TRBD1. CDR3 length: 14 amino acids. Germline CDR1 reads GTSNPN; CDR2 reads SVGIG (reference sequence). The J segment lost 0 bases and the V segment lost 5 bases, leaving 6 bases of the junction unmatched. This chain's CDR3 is CAWYQGDMNTEAFF. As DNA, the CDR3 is TGTGCCTGGTATCAGGGGGACATGAACACTGAAGCTTTCTTT.

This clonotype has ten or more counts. Here the CDR3 DNA reads TGTGCCATCAGTGGGAACCTGAGCCCCTACGAGCAGTACTTC. It is translated as CAISGNLSPYEQYF. The V call is TRBV10-3, the J call TRBJ2-7, with D uncertain. CDR3 length equals 14 residues. Germline V gene lookup returns CDR1 ENHRY and CDR2 SYGVKD. The V and J ends lost 4 bases and 2 bases respectively, with 12 bases between them.

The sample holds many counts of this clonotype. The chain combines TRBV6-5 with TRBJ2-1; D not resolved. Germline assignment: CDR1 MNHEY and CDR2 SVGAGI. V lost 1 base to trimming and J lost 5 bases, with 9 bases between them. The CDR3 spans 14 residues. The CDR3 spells CASSYFGGDNEQFF. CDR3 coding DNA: TGTGCCAGCAGTTACTTCGGTGGGGACAATGAGCAGTTCTTC.

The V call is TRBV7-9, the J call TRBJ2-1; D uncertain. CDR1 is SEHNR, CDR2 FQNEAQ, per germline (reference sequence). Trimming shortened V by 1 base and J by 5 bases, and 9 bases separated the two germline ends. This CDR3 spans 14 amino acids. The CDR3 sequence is CASSLVGQDNEQFF. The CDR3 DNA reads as TGTGCCAGCAGCTTAGTAGGGCAGGACAATGAGCAGTTCTTC.

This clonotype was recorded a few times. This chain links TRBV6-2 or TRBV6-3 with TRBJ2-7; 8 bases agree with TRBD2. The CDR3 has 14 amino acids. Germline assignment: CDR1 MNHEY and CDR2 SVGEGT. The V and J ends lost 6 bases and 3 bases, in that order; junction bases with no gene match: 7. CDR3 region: CASRMGGLDYEQYF. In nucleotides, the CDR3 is TGTGCCAGCAGAATGGGGGGACTAGACTACGAGCAGTACTTC.

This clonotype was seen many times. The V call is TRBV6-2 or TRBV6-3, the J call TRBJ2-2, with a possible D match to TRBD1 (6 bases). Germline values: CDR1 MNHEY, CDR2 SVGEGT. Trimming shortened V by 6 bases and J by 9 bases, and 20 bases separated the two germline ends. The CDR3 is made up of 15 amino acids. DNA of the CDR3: TGTGCCAGCAGCCCGGGGACACCTCTATCCCGGGAGCTGTTTTTT. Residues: CASSPGTPLSRELFF.

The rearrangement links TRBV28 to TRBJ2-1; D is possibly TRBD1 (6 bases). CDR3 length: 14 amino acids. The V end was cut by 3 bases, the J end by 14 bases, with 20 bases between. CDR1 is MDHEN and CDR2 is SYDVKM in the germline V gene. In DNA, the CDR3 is TGTGCCAGCAGTTTTAGTCCGCCGGGACACGAGGAGTTCTTC. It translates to CASSFSPPGHEEFF.

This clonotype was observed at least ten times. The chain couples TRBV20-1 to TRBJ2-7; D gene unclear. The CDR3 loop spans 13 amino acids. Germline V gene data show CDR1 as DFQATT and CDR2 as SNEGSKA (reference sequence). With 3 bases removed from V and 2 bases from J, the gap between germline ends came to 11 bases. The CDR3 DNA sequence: TGCAGTGCTAGTAGTACCGCAACCTACGAGCAGTACTTC. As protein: CSASSTATYEQYF.

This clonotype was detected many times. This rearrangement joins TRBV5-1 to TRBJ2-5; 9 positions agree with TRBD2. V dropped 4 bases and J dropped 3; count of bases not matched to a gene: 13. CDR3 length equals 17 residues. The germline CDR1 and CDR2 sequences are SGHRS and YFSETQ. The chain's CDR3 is CASSQGVAGVSEETQYF. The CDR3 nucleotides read TGCGCCAGCAGCCAAGGGGTAGCGGGAGTCAGTGAAGAGACCCAGTACTTC.

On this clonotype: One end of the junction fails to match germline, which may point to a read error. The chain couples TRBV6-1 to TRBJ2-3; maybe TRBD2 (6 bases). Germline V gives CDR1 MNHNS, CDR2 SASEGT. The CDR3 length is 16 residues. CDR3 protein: CASREELSGVSDTQYF. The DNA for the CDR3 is TGTGCCAGCAGGGAAGAACTATCGGGAGTCTCAGATACGCAGTATTTT.

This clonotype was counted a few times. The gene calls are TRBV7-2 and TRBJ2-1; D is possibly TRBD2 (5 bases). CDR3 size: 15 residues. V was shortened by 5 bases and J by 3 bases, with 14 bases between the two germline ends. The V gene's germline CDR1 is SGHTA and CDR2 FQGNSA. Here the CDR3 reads CASSPRSGYYNEQFF. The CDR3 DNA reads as TGTGCCAGCAGCCCGCGGTCGGGATACTACAATGAGCAGTTCTTC.

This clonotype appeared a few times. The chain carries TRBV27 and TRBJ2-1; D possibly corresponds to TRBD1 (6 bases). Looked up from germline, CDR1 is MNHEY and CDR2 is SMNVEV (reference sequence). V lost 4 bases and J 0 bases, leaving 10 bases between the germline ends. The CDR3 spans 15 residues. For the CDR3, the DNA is TGTGCCAGCAGTTACAGGGACGGCTCCTACAATGAGCAGTTCTTC. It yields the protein CASSYRDGSYNEQFF.

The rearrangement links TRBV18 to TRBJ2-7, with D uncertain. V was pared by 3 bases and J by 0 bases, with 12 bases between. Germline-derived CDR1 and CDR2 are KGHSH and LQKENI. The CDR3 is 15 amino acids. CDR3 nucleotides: TGTGCCAGCTCACCGCCCCATAGGAGCTCCTACGAGCAGTACTTC. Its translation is CASSPPHRSSYEQYF. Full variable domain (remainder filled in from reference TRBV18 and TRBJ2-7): NAGVMQNPRHLVRRRGQEARLRCSPMKGHSHVYWYRQLPEEGLKFMVYLQKENIIDESGMPKERFSAEFPKEGPSILRIQQVVRGDSAAYFCASSPPHRSSYEQYFGPGTRLTVT.

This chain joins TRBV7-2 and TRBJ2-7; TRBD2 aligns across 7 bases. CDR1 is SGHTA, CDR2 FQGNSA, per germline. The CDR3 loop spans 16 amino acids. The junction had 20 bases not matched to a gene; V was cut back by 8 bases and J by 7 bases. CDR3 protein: CASRYGTGAGVGEQYF. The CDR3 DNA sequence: TGTGCCAGCCGGTATGGTACCGGGGCGGGAGTTGGAGAGCAGTACTTC. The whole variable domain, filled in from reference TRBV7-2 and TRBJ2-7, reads GAGVSQSPSNKVTEKGKDVELRCDPISGHTALYWYRQSLGQGLEFLIYFQGNSAPDKSGLPSDRFSAERTGGSVSTLTIQRTQQEDSAVYLCASRYGTGAGVGEQYFGPGTRLTVT.

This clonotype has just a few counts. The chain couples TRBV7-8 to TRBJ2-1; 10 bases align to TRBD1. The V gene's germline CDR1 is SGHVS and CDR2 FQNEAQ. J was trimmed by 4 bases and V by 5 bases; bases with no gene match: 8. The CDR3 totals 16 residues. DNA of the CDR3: TGTGCCAGCAGCACAGGGGGGACAGGGGTATACAATGAGCAGTTCTTC. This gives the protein CASSTGGTGVYNEQFF.